The clone carrying this T cell receptor (beta chain) was found many times. Germline lookup yields CDR1 MNHEY and CDR2 SVGAGI. After removal of 0 bases from V and 5 bases from J, the junction contained 1 base not matched to a gene. The CDR3 runs 15 residues. Amplified regions were TCR beta CDR3 sequences from RNA transcripts. First-round RT-PCR targeting the TCR CDR3 was performed with the HTBI primer set. Each CDR3 protein gets one entry after TCRdb re-called the multiplex PCR reads with MiXCR. The sample has 340,000 or so distinct CDR3 sequences; around 20% are singletons. The sample belongs to a study of T cells in Graves' hyperthyroidism and ophthalmopathy.

Specimen: blood. The chain combines TRBV6-5 with TRBJ1-5, with TRBD1 identical over 10 bases. This clonotype was obtained from a woman aged 50 to 65 with Graves' hyperthyroidism. In DNA, the CDR3 is TGTGCCAGCAGTTACTCCGGGACAGGGGATCAGCCCCAGCATTTT. Protein sequence: CASSYSGTGDQPQHF.